This TCR beta chain was profiled in a study of a mutant IDH1 vaccine in newly diagnosed glioma. As for the study in general: Vaccination was launched 4-6 weeks after radiotherapy alone, or with temozolomide cycles. Earlier treatment was radiotherapy, temozolomide, or both, with most getting both. General study results and limits: Pseudoprogression appeared unlinked to shifts in leading peripheral T cell clonotypes.

The time point was: week 23, last vaccination. Doses consisted of 300 ug of mutant IDH1 20-mer peptide each, paired with topical imiquimod. Turning to this clone: What it recognizes is unknown.

The method was immunoSEQ multiplex PCR; TCRdb's version includes in-frame clones alone and lacks a portion of them. The profile shows over 25,000 clones, roughly 90% of them singletons. CDR3 length: 15 amino acids. Germline CDR1 SGHTA, CDR2 FQGNSA. Trimming took 4 bases from V and 4 from J; bases not matched to a gene: 9. The sequence derives from a man aged 35-49 years with glioma. The sample was PBMCs, taken from a glioma patient whose treatment included an IDH1 peptide vaccine. The genes are TRBV7-2 and TRBJ2-7; 8 bases fit TRBD1. The CDR3 DNA reads TGTGCCAGCAGCTCGCAGGGGGCGGGACAGTACGAGCAGTACTTC. Its protein is CASSSQGAGQYEQYF.